Below, 22 T cell receptor beta chains from the same sample are listed, as sequenced in a study of patients and donors after allogeneic stem cell transplantation. TCRdb re-called the RT-PCR reads with MiXCR, one entry per CDR3 protein. Of over 150,000 distinct CDR3 sequences listed, 41% were seen once; the top ten hold 33%. Sequenced sample: blood, either unsorted or a sorted T cell fraction (not recorded which). The receptors were gathered from a human donor who was either an allogeneic HSCT recipient or a stem cell or donor lymphocyte infusion donor (not recorded which). It is not recorded whose cells these are; they may come from a transplant donor.

This clonotype was counted a few times. The chain couples TRBV3-1 to TRBJ1-5; maybe TRBD1 (6 bases). CDR3 length: 15 residues. Germline values: CDR1 LGHDT, CDR2 YNNKEL (reference sequence). The V and J ends lost 1 base and 0 bases respectively, with 7 bases between them. CDR3 coding DNA: TGTGCCAGCAGCCAAGGGGGGCTTAGCAATCAGCCCCAGCATTTT. Translated, it gives CASSQGGLSNQPQHF.

V is TRBV6-5 and J is TRBJ1-3, with unresolved D. The V end lost 2 bases, the J end lost 9 bases, and 14 bases lay between the germline ends. The CDR3 is 14 residues long. Per the germline V gene, CDR1 is MNHEY and CDR2 is SVGAGI. The CDR3 reads CASSYLRFGGTIYF. CDR3 bases: TGTGCCAGCAGTTACCTCCGATTCGGTGGCACCATATATTTT.

J is TRBJ1-6 and V is TRBV6-5, with D unresolved. In germline, CDR1 is MNHEY, CDR2 SVGAGI. V lost 0 bases and J 0 bases, leaving 12 bases between the germline ends. The CDR3 is 18 residues long. CDR3 sequence (DNA): TGTGCCAGCAGTTACTCGGATGGAGGGAGCTCCTATAATTCACCCCTCCACTTT. It yields the protein CASSYSDGGSSYNSPLHF.

V usage is TRBV7-2 and J usage is TRBJ2-3; no definite D call. Trimming took off 1 base at V and 5 bases at J, with 7 bases between the two ends. Germline V gene sequence: CDR1 SGHTA, CDR2 FQGNSA. CDR3 length equals 13 residues. The CDR3 is CASSLDARDTQYF. The DNA for the CDR3 is TGTGCCAGCAGCTTAGATGCCAGAGATACGCAGTATTTT.

This clonotype came up a few times. The chain links TRBV3-1 to TRBJ2-2; 8 bases map to TRBD2. CDR3 size: 16 residues. Per germline, CDR1 LGHDT and CDR2 YNNKEL (reference sequence). V was pared by 5 bases and J by 8 bases, with 13 bases of the junction left unmatched. CDR3 in amino acids: CASSDLAGNLQGELFF. The CDR3 nucleotides are TGTGCCAGCAGCGACCTAGCGGGTAACCTTCAGGGGGAGCTGTTTTTT.

The genes are TRBV19 and TRBJ1-6, with D hard to call. Deletions cut 4 bases from V and 3 bases from J, with 13 bases between. The CDR3 contains 16 residues. The V gene's germline CDR1 is LNHDA and CDR2 SQIVND (reference sequence). DNA for the CDR3: TGTGCCAGTAGTACCCCCGAGAGCGGCTATAATTCACCCCTCCACTTT. Translating it yields CASSTPESGYNSPLHF.

Ten or more counts support this clonotype. V usage is TRBV14 and J usage is TRBJ1-4, with D perhaps TRBD1 (5 bases). CDR1 and CDR2 (germline): SGHDN, FVKESK. V lost 1 base to trimming and J lost 2 bases, with 8 bases between them. CDR3 length: 15 residues. The CDR3 bases are TGTGCCAGCAGCCAAGCTGGGACCACTAATGAAAAACTGTTTTTT. Encoded protein: CASSQAGTTNEKLFF. Full variable domain (remainder filled in from reference TRBV14 and TRBJ1-4): EAGVTQFPSHSVIEKGQTVTLRCDPISGHDNLYWYRRVMGKEIKFLLHFVKESKQDESGMPNNRFLAERTGGTYSTLKVQPAELEDSGVYFCASSQAGTTNEKLFFGSGTQLSVL.

The V call is TRBV20-1, the J call TRBJ2-7, with 8 bases aligning to TRBD2. CDR1 DFQATT and CDR2 SNEGSKA come from the germline V gene (reference sequence). The CDR3 contains 13 residues. Trimming at V came to 6 bases and at J to 0 bases, leaving 4 bases not matched to a gene. Here the CDR3 reads CSAPSGSSYEQYF. CDR3 bases: TGCAGTGCCCCGAGCGGGAGCTCCTACGAGCAGTACTTC.

The V gene is TRBV30, the J gene TRBJ1-5, with 8 bases identical to TRBD1. V was clipped by 5 bases and J by 5 bases; unmatched bases: 5. CDR1 GTSNPN and CDR2 SVGIG come from the germline V gene (reference sequence). The CDR3 extends over 13 amino acids. The CDR3 DNA sequence: TGTGCCTGGGGGACAGGCATTTATCAGCCCCAGCATTTT. Its translation is CAWGTGIYQPQHF.

This chain uses TRBV7-7 with TRBJ2-5; TRBD2 matches 9 bases. After removal of 2 bases from V and 1 base from J, the junction contained 5 bases not matched to a gene. In germline, CDR1 is SSHAT, CDR2 FNYEAQ (reference sequence). CDR3 length equals 16 residues. In DNA, the CDR3 is TGTGCCAGCAGCTTACGCGTGACTAGCGGCCAAGAGACCCAGTACTTC. It codes for CASSLRVTSGQETQYF. The full variable domain, rest sourced from reference TRBV7-7 and TRBJ2-5, is GAGVSQSPRYKVTKRGQDVTLRCDPISSHATLYWYQQALGQGPEFLTYFNYEAQPDKSGLPSDRFSAERPEGSISTLTIQRTEQRDSAMYRCASSLRVTSGQETQYFGPGTRLLVL.

This clonotype showed up just a few times. The rearrangement joins TRBV6-5 to TRBJ1-4, with unresolved D. The CDR3 has 15 residues. The V gene lost 6 bases and the J gene lost 3 bases, with 14 bases spanning the gap. Germline assignment: CDR1 MNHEY and CDR2 SVGAGI. The CDR3 protein is CASSSLIGSNEKLFF. The CDR3 DNA follows: TGTGCCAGCAGCTCCCTCATTGGGTCTAATGAAAAACTGTTTTTT.

The rearrangement links TRBV18 to TRBJ1-3; D is undetermined. This CDR3 region has 12 residues. CDR1 and CDR2 (germline): KGHSH, LQKENI. The V gene lost 6 bases and the J gene lost 3 bases, with 6 bases spanning the gap. The CDR3 loop is CASSIIGNTIYF. CDR3 coding DNA: TGTGCCAGCTCTATAATTGGAAACACCATATATTTT.

This clonotype was counted once. At one boundary the junction diverges from the germline segment, which might be a read error. The chain links TRBV5-1 to TRBJ1-5; D remains unclear. The CDR3 covers 13 residues. Germline V gene sequence: CDR1 SGHRS, CDR2 YFSETQ. The CDR3 loop is CASSPDGNQPKHF. In DNA, the CDR3 is TGCGCCAGCAGCCCCGACGGTAATCAGCCCAAGCATTTT.

This clonotype occurred once. The chain joins TRBV18 to TRBJ2-4; 9 bases line up with TRBD2. Germline V gives CDR1 KGHSH, CDR2 LQKENI. J lost 2 bases, V lost 3 bases, and 8 bases had no gene match. The CDR3 has 17 amino acids. The CDR3 DNA sequence: TGTGCCAGCTCACCCCGGAGCGGGAGGCTAACCAAAAACATTCAGTACTTC. This gives the protein CASSPRSGRLTKNIQYF. Together with reference TRBV18 and TRBJ2-4, the CDR3 gives the full variable domain: NAGVMQNPRHLVRRRGQEARLRCSPMKGHSHVYWYRQLPEEGLKFMVYLQKENIIDESGMPKERFSAEFPKEGPSILRIQQVVRGDSAAYFCASSPRSGRLTKNIQYFGAGTRLSVL.

V usage is TRBV12-3 or TRBV12-4 and J usage is TRBJ1-4, with D possibly matching TRBD1 (5 bases). Trimming pared 6 bases from V and 2 bases from J, leaving 13 bases between. CDR3 length: 15 residues. The CDR3 sequence is CASRIGEFTNEKLFF. The CDR3 DNA sequence: TGTGCCAGCAGGATAGGGGAATTTACTAATGAAAAACTGTTTTTT.

This sequence joins TRBV15 and TRBJ1-2, with D unclear. The CDR3 extends over 11 amino acids. Germline values: CDR1 LNHNV, CDR2 YYDKDF (reference sequence). The germline V and J ends were trimmed by 0 bases and 8 bases, with 4 bases remaining between them. The CDR3 coding sequence is TGTGCCACCAGCAGAGAGTCCGGCTACACCTTC. This translates into CATSRESGYTF.

This clonotype has a handful of counts. The CDR3 reads CASSGGTGNTEAFF. The CDR3, as DNA: TGTGCCAGCAGTGGGGGGACAGGAAACACTGAAGCTTTCTTT. The V gene is TRBV6-1, the J gene TRBJ1-1; TRBD1 matches 8 bases. Germline V gene sequence: CDR1 MNHNS, CDR2 SASEGT. The CDR3 runs 14 residues. Trimming cost V 4 bases and J 2 bases; bases outside gene matches: 3.

V usage is TRBV20-1 and J usage is TRBJ1-2; D not certain. Germline loops: CDR1 DFQATT, CDR2 SNEGSKA (reference sequence). V lost 5 bases and J lost 4, with 8 bases in between. This CDR3 is built from 11 residues. As DNA, the CDR3 is TGCAGTGCTCCCATCCTCTATGGCTACACCTTC. Translating gives CSAPILYGYTF.

This clonotype occurred once. CDR3 bases: TGCAGCGCAATGGGACAGGGGGCGGGAAATGAGCAGTTCTTC. Protein sequence: CSAMGQGAGNEQFF. V usage is TRBV29-1 and J usage is TRBJ2-1; 12 bases align to TRBD1. The CDR3 contains 14 residues. J gave up 7 bases and V 7 bases, and 8 bases lay outside the gene matches. CDR1 SQVTM and CDR2 ANQGSEA come from the germline V gene.

This clonotype was counted only a few times. V is TRBV18 and J is TRBJ1-2; D unresolved. Deletions cut 3 bases from V and 12 bases from J, with 17 bases between. Germline V gives CDR1 KGHSH, CDR2 LQKENI. There are 13 residues in the CDR3. CDR3 sequence (DNA): TGTGCCAGCTCACCCGAGCGAGGGATGGGCGACACCTTC. Residues: CASSPERGMGDTF. Combining the CDR3 with reference TRBV18 and TRBJ1-2 gives the whole variable domain NAGVMQNPRHLVRRRGQEARLRCSPMKGHSHVYWYRQLPEEGLKFMVYLQKENIIDESGMPKERFSAEFPKEGPSILRIQQVVRGDSAAYFCASSPERGMGDTFGSGTRLTVV.

Only a few counts were recorded for this clonotype. V is TRBV7-2 and J is TRBJ1-5; 7 bases are shared with TRBD1. Per germline, CDR1 SGHTA and CDR2 FQGNSA. This CDR3 contains 15 residues. Trimming cost V 5 bases and J 6 bases; bases outside gene matches: 10. This CDR3 reads CASSEQGMGRQPQHF. The CDR3 DNA reads as TGTGCCAGCAGCGAACAGGGGATGGGGCGTCAGCCCCAGCATTTT.

V usage is TRBV12-3 or TRBV12-4 and J usage is TRBJ1-2; TRBD1 matches 8 bases. V was clipped by 5 bases and J by 8 bases; unmatched bases: 7. The CDR3 spans 13 residues. Here the CDR3 reads CASSPDRGWGYTF. DNA of the CDR3: TGTGCCAGCAGTCCAGACAGGGGCTGGGGCTACACCTTC.